This T cell receptor beta chain emerged from a study of cytomegalovirus exposure and HLA in healthy donors. Study at large: Samples from HLA-typed donors yielded some 85 million unique TCRs in an early data release. Study observations and caveats: The study had only CMV serostatus as immune exposure information. In a later analysis, donors in an Asian-associated ancestry cluster reportedly had fewer N-insertions in productive TCRs than the cohort mean.

This clone has more than one count but fewer than ten. Its antigen is unknown. PCR involved 60 Vbeta and 13 Jbeta primers. Repertoires were generated with immunoSEQ multiplex PCR, while TCRdb's copy carries only in-frame clones and drops some. The sample yields approximately 210,000 clones, about four fifths seen once. Healthy bone marrow donors made up the cohort. The CDR3 runs 14 residues. Trimming took 6 bases from V and 1 from J, leaving 12 bases between them. Germline assignment: CDR1 MNHEY and CDR2 SVGAGI. The sequencing sample was made of PBMCs. The TCR sequence derives from a woman between 50 and 59 years old in good health and CMV-seropositive. V is TRBV6-5 and J is TRBJ1-1; unclear D gene. CDR3 residues: CASRPLVQNTEAFF. The CDR3 nucleotides read TGTGCCAGCAGACCCCTTGTACAGAACACTGAAGCTTTCTTT.